The present TCR beta chain was sequenced within a study of glioma-infiltrating T cells after dendritic cell vaccination. CDR3 length: 11 residues. Germline trimming cut 10 bases from V and 7 bases from J; bases unmatched to any gene: 5. Germline CDR1 reads ENHRY; CDR2 reads SYGVKD. Stated time point: after dendritic cell vaccination, including at tumor progression/relapse. This table comes from immunoSEQ multiplex PCR, and its TCRdb copy is limited to in-frame clones, with some not included. Altogether 45,000 to 60,000 clones are present, about four fifths being singletons, with the ten largest covering less than 20%.

The TCR comes from a human donor with glioblastoma. This chain links TRBV10-3 with TRBJ1-1; 8 bases align to TRBD1. This specimen was blood, taken after dendritic cell vaccination. The CDR3: CATGTGVEAFF. The DNA for the CDR3 is TGTGCCACAGGGACAGGAGTTGAAGCTTTCTTT.